One sample yielded the 6 T cell receptor beta chains listed below, sequenced in a study of OX40 agonist ivuxolimab in advanced cancers. Sequencing was performed with immunoSEQ multiplex PCR; in TCRdb, only in-frame clones are kept and a portion is missing. The data show 65,000 to 70,000 clones, with around nine tenths seen just once and about 0.37% held by the top ten. The source was CD4+ or CD8+ T cells sorted from blood, collected in a trial of the OX40 agonist ivuxolimab. The receptors were sampled from an adult with an advanced solid tumor such as melanoma, head and neck, liver or kidney cancer.

The genes are TRBV19 and TRBJ1-2, with D maybe TRBD1 (5 bases). V shed 4 bases and J shed 4 bases, with 16 bases lying between them. This CDR3 contains 15 residues. The germline gives CDR1 LNHDA, CDR2 SQIVND (reference sequence). CDR3 loop: CASSTPSAGPYGYTF. CDR3 nucleotide sequence: TGTGCCAGTAGTACCCCCTCCGCGGGGCCCTATGGCTACACCTTC. Full variable domain (outside the CDR3, taken from reference TRBV19 and TRBJ1-2): DGGITQSPKYLFRKEGQNVTLSCEQNLNHDAMYWYRQDPGQGLRLIYYSQIVNDFQKGDIAEGYSVSREKKESFPLTVTSAQKNPTAFYLCASSTPSAGPYGYTFGSGTRLTVV.

The genes are TRBV7-2 and TRBJ1-2, with 9 bases lining up with TRBD1. Germline V lookup: CDR1 SGHTA, CDR2 FQGNSA. J gave up 4 bases and V 2 bases, and 8 bases lay outside the gene matches. The CDR3 has 16 amino acids. The CDR3 DNA reads TGTGCCAGCAGCTTAATATCAACAGGGGGCGGCTATGGCTACACCTTC. Protein sequence: CASSLISTGGGYGYTF.

The chain is built from TRBV6-1 and TRBJ1-2; TRBD1 matches at 7 bases. Germline loops: CDR1 MNHNS, CDR2 SASEGT. J lost 4 bases, V lost 3 bases, and 2 bases had no gene match. This CDR3 region has 13 residues. The CDR3 is CASSENRGYGYTF. The CDR3 nucleotides are TGTGCCAGCAGTGAGAACAGGGGCTATGGCTACACCTTC.

The V and J genes are TRBV11-2 and TRBJ2-5; 16 bases line up with TRBD2. Germline V CDR1 and CDR2: SGHAT, FQNNGV. The CDR3 runs 17 residues. J lost 5 bases, V lost 2 bases, and 5 bases had no gene match. The CDR3 region is CASSLTGTSGGAETQYF. The CDR3 DNA reads as TGTGCCAGCAGCTTAACCGGGACTAGCGGGGGGGCGGAGACCCAGTACTTC.

V gene TRBV5-1 combines with J gene TRBJ1-2, with 8 bases identical to TRBD1. The CDR3 totals 14 residues. Germline-derived CDR1 and CDR2 are SGHRS and YFSETQ. Trimming cost V 4 bases and J 4 bases; bases outside gene matches: 6. Here the CDR3 DNA reads TGCGCCAGCAGCCCTCAGGGGGCCGCCTATGGCTACACCTTC. Its protein is CASSPQGAAYGYTF.

The CDR3 sequence is CASSPIDRGLNEQYF. CDR3 nucleotide sequence: TGTGCCAGCTCACCAATAGACAGGGGTCTCAACGAGCAGTACTTC. The gene calls are TRBV18 and TRBJ2-7, with TRBD1 matching over 8 bases. Germline CDR1 and CDR2: KGHSH and LQKENI. The junction had 8 bases not matched to a gene; V was cut back by 2 bases and J by 5 bases. CDR3 length equals 15 residues.